This TCR beta chain was observed in a study of blood T cell repertoires in COVID-19. For the study at large: Acute-phase and convalescent COVID-19 samples originated in the United States, Italy and Spain. In each case, the material was cDNA or gDNA derived from T cells, B-cell-depleted T cells, or PBMCs.

As processed by the authors: Amplification with reference gene primers provided the estimates of nucleated cell counts. Sequenced by immunoSEQ multiplex PCR; TCRdb stores in-frame clones only, minus some. From that table come the V and J calls and clone size; the DNA was used to work out D and trimming. The sample records tens of thousands of clones, 82% being singletons. CDR1 SGHVS and CDR2 FQNEAQ come from the germline V gene. This CDR3 spans 14 amino acids. Trimming removed 2 bases from V and 0 bases from J, with 8 bases in between. The sequenced sample was peripheral blood. This chain joins TRBV7-8 and TRBJ2-7; weak D call: TRBD2 (6 bases). This clonotype was obtained from a woman aged 55-70 years with acute or convalescent COVID-19. CDR3 loop: CASSLPGSSYEQYF. CDR3 nucleotide sequence: TGTGCCAGCAGCTTACCCGGGAGCTCCTACGAGCAGTACTTC.